This T cell receptor beta chain originates from a study of vaccination effects on CD4 cells after COVID-19. Germline trimming cut 3 bases from V and 2 bases from J; bases unmatched to any gene: 3. The germline V gene has CDR1 SGDLS and CDR2 YYNGEE. The CDR3 extends over 14 amino acids. The culture ran for roughly ten days, and then CD4+ T cells were isolated. It was between March and December 2020 that the person had a SARS-CoV-2 infection confirmed by PCR. Either the BNT162b2 or mRNA-1273 vaccine was given to participants in two doses. Some clones are missing from TCRdb's copy, which holds only in-frame ones; the method was immunoSEQ multiplex PCR. Found here are roughly 51,000 clones, 65% to 80% of them singletons; the top ten hold 5% to 5.5%. Concerning this clone itself: Its target is not known.

The sequence was collected from a human donor who had a prior SARS-CoV-2 infection. The sample was CD4+ T cells from PBMCs cultured without peptide, taken after COVID-19 vaccination. The J gene is TRBJ2-3, the V gene TRBV9, with 7 bases that match TRBD2. The CDR3 DNA reads as TGTGCCAGCAGCGGGACTAGTTTCACAGATACGCAGTATTTT. As protein: CASSGTSFTDTQYF.